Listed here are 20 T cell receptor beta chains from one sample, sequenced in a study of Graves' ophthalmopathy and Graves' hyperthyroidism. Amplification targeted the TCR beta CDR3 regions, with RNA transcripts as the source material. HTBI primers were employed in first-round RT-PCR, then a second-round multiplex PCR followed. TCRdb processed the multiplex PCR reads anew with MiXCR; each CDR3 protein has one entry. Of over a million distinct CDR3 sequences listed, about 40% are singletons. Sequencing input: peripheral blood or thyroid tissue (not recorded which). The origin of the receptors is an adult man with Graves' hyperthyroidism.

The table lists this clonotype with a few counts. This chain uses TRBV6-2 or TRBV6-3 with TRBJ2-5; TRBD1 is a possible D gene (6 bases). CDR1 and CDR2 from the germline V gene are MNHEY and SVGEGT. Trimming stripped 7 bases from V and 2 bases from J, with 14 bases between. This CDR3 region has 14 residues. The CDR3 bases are TGTGCCAGCACCAACCGGGACATTCAAGAGACCCAGTACTTC. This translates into CASTNRDIQETQYF.

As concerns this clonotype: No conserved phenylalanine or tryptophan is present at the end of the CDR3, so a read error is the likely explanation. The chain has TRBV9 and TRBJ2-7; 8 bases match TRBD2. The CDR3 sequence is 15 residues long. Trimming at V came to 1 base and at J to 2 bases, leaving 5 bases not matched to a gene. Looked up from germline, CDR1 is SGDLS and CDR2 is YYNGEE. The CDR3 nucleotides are TGTGCCAGCAGCGTAAGGAGCGGGGGTGCCTACGAGCAGTACCTC. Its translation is CASSVRSGGAYEQYL.

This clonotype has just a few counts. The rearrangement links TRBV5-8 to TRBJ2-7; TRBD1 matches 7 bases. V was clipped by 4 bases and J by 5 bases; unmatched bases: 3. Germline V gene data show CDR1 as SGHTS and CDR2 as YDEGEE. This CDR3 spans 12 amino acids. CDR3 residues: CASSNRGNEQYF. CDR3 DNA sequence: TGTGCCAGCAGCAACAGGGGAAACGAGCAGTACTTC.

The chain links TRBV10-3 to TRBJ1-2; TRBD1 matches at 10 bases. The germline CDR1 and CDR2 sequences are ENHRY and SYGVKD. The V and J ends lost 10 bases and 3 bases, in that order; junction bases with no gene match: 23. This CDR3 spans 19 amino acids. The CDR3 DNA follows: TGTGCCAGCAGACGAATTACCGGGACAGGGGCCCTCCTGCACTATGGCTACACCTTC. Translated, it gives CASRRITGTGALLHYGYTF.

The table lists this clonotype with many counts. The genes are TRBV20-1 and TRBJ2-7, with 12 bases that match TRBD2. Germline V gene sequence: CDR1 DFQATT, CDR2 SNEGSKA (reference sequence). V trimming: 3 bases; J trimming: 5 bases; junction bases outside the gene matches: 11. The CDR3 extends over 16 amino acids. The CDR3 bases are TGCAGTGCTAGTGGTCTAGCGGGAGGGCCGGGCAACGAGCAGTACTTC. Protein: CSASGLAGGPGNEQYF.

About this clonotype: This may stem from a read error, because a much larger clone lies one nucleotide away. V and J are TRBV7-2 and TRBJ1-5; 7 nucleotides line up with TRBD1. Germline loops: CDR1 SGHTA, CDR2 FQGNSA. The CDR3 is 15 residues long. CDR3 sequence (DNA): TGTGCCAGCAGCTCGACAGGGTATAGCAATAAGCCCCAGCATTTT. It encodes CASSSTGYSNKPQHF.

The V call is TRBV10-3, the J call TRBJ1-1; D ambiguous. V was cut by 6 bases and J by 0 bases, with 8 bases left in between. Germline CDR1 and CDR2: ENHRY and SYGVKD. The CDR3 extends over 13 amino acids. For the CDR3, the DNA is TGTGCCATCAGCCCTGGGATGAACACTGAAGCTTTCTTT. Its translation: CAISPGMNTEAFF.

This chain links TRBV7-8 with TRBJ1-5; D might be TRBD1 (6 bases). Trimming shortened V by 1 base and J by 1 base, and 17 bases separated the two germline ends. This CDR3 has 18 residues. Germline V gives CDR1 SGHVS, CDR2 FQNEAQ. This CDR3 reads CASSLGVQGSISNQPQHF. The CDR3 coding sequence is TGTGCCAGCAGCTTAGGGGTACAGGGAAGCATAAGCAATCAGCCCCAGCATTTT.

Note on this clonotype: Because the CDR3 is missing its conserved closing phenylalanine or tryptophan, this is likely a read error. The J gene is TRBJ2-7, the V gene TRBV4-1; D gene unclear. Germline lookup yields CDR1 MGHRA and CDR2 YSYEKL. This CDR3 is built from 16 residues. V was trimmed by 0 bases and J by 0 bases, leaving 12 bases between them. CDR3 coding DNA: TGCGCCAGCAGCCAAGATTGGCAGGCCGTCTCCTACGAGCAGTACCTC. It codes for CASSQDWQAVSYEQYL.

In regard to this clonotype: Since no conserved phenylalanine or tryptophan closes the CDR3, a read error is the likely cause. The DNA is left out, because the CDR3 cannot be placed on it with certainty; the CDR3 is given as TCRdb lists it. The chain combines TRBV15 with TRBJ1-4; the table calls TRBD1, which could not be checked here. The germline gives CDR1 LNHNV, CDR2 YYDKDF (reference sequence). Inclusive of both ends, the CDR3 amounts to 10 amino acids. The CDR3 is CATSRGDTPY.

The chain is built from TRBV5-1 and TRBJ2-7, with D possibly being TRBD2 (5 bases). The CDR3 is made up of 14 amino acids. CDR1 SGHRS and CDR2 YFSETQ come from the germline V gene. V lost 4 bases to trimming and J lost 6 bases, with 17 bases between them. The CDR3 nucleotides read TGCGCCAGCAGCCCCTCTCTTACTAGTTCCGAGCAGTACTTC. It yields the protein CASSPSLTSSEQYF.

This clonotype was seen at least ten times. CDR3: CASSRSQGTQETQYF. The DNA for the CDR3 is TGTGCCAGCAGCCGATCACAGGGGACTCAAGAGACCCAGTACTTC. The J gene is TRBJ2-5, the V gene TRBV7-2; the D gene is possibly TRBD1 (7 bases). The CDR3 loop spans 15 amino acids. Per the germline V gene, CDR1 is SGHTA and CDR2 is FQGNSA. Trimming removed 5 bases at V and 2 bases at J, with 15 bases between.

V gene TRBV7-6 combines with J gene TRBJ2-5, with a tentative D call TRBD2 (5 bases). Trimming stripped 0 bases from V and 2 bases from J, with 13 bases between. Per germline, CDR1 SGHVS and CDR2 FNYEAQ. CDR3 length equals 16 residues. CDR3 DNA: TGTGCCAGCAGCTTAGCGCTGAGGGTTTTGCAAGAGACCCAGTACTTC. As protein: CASSLALRVLQETQYF.

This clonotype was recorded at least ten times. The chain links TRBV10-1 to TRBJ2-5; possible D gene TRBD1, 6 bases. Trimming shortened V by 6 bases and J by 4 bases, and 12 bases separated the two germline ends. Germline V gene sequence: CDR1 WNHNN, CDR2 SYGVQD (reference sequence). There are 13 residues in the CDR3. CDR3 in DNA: TGCGCCAGCAGAGGGACACAGGGAGAGACCCAGTACTTC. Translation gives CASRGTQGETQYF.

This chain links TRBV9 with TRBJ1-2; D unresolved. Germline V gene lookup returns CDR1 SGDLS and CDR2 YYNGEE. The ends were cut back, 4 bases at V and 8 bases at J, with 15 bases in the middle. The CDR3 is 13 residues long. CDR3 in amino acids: CASSQQGNRGYTF. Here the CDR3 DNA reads TGTGCCAGCAGCCAGCAAGGAAATCGGGGCTACACCTTC.

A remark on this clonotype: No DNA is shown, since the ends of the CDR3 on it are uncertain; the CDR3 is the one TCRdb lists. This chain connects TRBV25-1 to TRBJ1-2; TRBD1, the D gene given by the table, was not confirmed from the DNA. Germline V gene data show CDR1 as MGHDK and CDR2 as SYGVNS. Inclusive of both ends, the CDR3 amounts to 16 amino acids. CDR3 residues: CACSVEGGRGDYGYTF.

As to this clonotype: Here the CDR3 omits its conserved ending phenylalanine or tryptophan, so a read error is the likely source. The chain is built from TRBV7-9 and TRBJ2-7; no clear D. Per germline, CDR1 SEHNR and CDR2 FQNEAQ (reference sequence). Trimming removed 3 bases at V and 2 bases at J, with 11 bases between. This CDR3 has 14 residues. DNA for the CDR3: TGTGCCAGCAGCTTCGGTACACCTCCCTACGAGCAGTACCTC. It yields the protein CASSFGTPPYEQYL.

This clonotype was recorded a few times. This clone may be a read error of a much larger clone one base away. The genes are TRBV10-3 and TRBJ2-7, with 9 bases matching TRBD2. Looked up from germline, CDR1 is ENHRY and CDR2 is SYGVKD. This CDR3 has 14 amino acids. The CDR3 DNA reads TGTACCATCAGCGGACTAGCGAAACCCTACGAGCAGTACTTC. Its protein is CTISGLAKPYEQYF.

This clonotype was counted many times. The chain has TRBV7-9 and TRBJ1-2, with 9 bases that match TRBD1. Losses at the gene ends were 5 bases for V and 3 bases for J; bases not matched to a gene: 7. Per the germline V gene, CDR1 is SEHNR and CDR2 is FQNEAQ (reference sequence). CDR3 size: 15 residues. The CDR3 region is CASSRTGTGHYGYTF. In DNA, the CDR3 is TGTGCCAGCAGCCGAACCGGGACAGGGCACTATGGCTACACCTTC.

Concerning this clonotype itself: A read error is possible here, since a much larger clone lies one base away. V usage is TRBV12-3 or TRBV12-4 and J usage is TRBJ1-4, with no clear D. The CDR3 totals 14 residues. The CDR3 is CASSIGEPNEILFF. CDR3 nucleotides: TGTGCCAGCAGTATCGGGGAGCCAAATGAAATACTGTTTTTT.